Listed here are 27 T cell receptor beta chains from one sample, sequenced in a study of blood T cell repertoires in COVID-19. The protocol was immunoSEQ multiplex PCR, while the TCRdb copy is restricted to in-frame clones and leaves out a portion. The sample has 200,000 to 300,000 clones; roughly 89% are singletons. The sample was peripheral blood. The origin of the receptors is a middle-aged woman who had recovered from COVID-19.

This chain links TRBV12-3 or TRBV12-4 with TRBJ2-5; maybe TRBD2 (5 bases). CDR3 length: 13 residues. The V gene lost 6 bases and the J gene lost 2 bases, with 10 bases spanning the gap. DNA of the CDR3: TGTGCCAGCAGCGGAAGAGGGCAAGAGACCCAGTACTTC. It specifies CASSGRGQETQYF.

This sequence joins TRBV27 and TRBJ2-1, with TRBD2 identical over 11 bases. The germline V gene encodes CDR1 MNHEY and CDR2 SMNVEV (reference sequence). V trimming: 2 bases; J trimming: 2 bases; junction bases outside the gene matches: 5. The CDR3 is 17 amino acids. CDR3 loop: CASSLASGGIPYNEQFF. The CDR3 bases are TGTGCCAGCAGTTTAGCTAGCGGGGGGATCCCCTACAATGAGCAGTTCTTC.

This clone was seen just once. The chain recombines TRBV5-1 with TRBJ1-1, with 7 bases matching TRBD1. The CDR3 runs 18 residues. Unmatched junction bases numbered 15, after V lost 1 base and J lost 3 bases. From germline, CDR1 is SGHRS and CDR2 YFSETQ. The CDR3, as DNA: TGCGCCAGCAGCTTGTCCGGGGATCAGGGGGGCTTCGACACTGAAGCTTTCTTT. Translated, it gives CASSLSGDQGGFDTEAFF.

This clone was observed a few times. The chain is built from TRBV7-9 and TRBJ1-6; the D gene is possibly TRBD1 (5 bases). V lost 1 base and J lost 7, with 14 bases in between. Germline CDR1 is SEHNR and CDR2 is FQNEAQ (reference sequence). The CDR3 loop spans 16 amino acids. The DNA of the CDR3 is TGTGCCAGCAGCTTAGGTCAGGGTCCCAGAAATTCACCCCTCCACTTT. It yields the protein CASSLGQGPRNSPLHF.

This chain connects TRBV7-9 to TRBJ2-1; 9 nucleotides line up with TRBD2. Germline-derived CDR1 and CDR2 are SEHNR and FQNEAQ (reference sequence). CDR3 length: 14 residues. Trimming at V came to 5 bases and at J to 6 bases, leaving 5 bases not matched to a gene. CDR3 coding DNA: TGTGCCAGCAGCGCCGGGACTAGCTTCAATGAGCAGTTCTTC. This encodes CASSAGTSFNEQFF.

Remarks on this clone: Other DNA sequences in the same sample also yield this CDR3. J is TRBJ1-2 and V is TRBV7-9; TRBD1 agrees at 7 bases. V lost 1 base, J lost 1 base, and 0 bases stayed unmatched. CDR3 length: 14 residues. The V gene's germline CDR1 is SEHNR and CDR2 FQNEAQ (reference sequence). In DNA form, the CDR3 reads TGTGCCAGCAGCTTAGGACAGGGTAACTATGGCTACACCTTC. It specifies CASSLGQGNYGYTF.

The V and J genes are TRBV3-1 (or the pseudogene TRBV3-2) and TRBJ2-3; D perhaps matches TRBD2 (5 bases). The CDR3 totals 12 residues. Germline CDR1 LGHDT, CDR2 YNNKEL (reference sequence). V was cut by 4 bases and J by 6 bases, with 8 bases left in between. CDR3 loop: CASSPRGDTQYF. DNA for the CDR3: TGTGCCAGCAGCCCACGAGGGGATACGCAGTATTTT.

The V gene is TRBV10-3, the J gene TRBJ2-5; possibly TRBD1 for D (6 bases). V shed 3 bases and J shed 1 base, with 12 bases lying between them. The length of the CDR3 is 15 residues. The germline CDR1 and CDR2 sequences are ENHRY and SYGVKD. CDR3 protein: CAISDWTASQETQYF. The CDR3 DNA sequence: TGTGCCATCAGTGATTGGACAGCCAGCCAAGAGACCCAGTACTTC.

The gene calls are TRBV28 and TRBJ1-2, with D perhaps TRBD1 (5 bases). In germline, CDR1 is MDHEN, CDR2 SYDVKM. The CDR3 extends over 12 amino acids. Deletions cut 10 bases from V and 8 bases from J, with 17 bases between. The CDR3 DNA is TGTGCCACTTCCGGGACTAGGAGGGGCTACACCTTC. Protein product: CATSGTRRGYTF.

This clone is a singleton in its sample. The genes are TRBV4-2 and TRBJ2-1; 11 nucleotides align to TRBD2. Trimming removed 2 bases from V and 10 bases from J; junction bases left unmatched: 10. The CDR3 runs 16 residues. Germline V gene data show CDR1 as LGHNA and CDR2 as YNFKEQ. CDR3 amino acids: CASSQPGLAEKGEQFF. The CDR3 DNA reads as TGTGCCAGCAGCCAACCGGGACTAGCGGAGAAAGGGGAGCAGTTCTTC.

This clone was seen more than once but under ten times. The J gene is TRBJ2-7, the V gene TRBV7-2; possible D gene TRBD2, 5 bases. Deletions cut 4 bases from V and 5 bases from J, with 12 bases between. This CDR3 region has 13 residues. CDR1 is SGHTA and CDR2 is FQGNSA in the germline V gene. Here the CDR3 DNA reads TGTGCCAGCAGCTCCACCGGAGGCCACGAGCAGTACTTC. This translates into CASSSTGGHEQYF.

This clone was observed once. The chain is built from TRBV24-1 and TRBJ1-2; D perhaps matches TRBD1 (6 bases). CDR3 length: 14 amino acids. Germline loops: CDR1 KGHDR, CDR2 SFDVKD. V lost 2 bases, J lost 7 bases, and 13 bases lay in between. DNA for the CDR3: TGTGCCACCAGTGATTGGACAGCGGCGGGTGGCTACACCTTC. This encodes CATSDWTAAGGYTF.

The J gene is TRBJ1-3, the V gene TRBV25-1, with D hard to call. Germline V lookup: CDR1 MGHDK, CDR2 SYGVNS. V lost 2 bases to trimming and J lost 7 bases, with 9 bases between them. The CDR3 contains 13 residues. The chain's CDR3 is CASSEPNFNTIYF. CDR3 bases: TGTGCCAGCAGTGAACCCAATTTCAACACCATATATTTT.

This clone has only one observation. The chain employs TRBV6-2 or TRBV6-3 and TRBJ1-6; 8 bases fit TRBD1. Germline V gene lookup returns CDR1 MNHEY and CDR2 SVGEGT. The CDR3 consists of 14 residues. V shed 2 bases, J shed 10 bases, and the junction held 4 bases outside the gene matches. CDR3 loop: CASSYGGQVSPLHF. The CDR3, as DNA: TGTGCCAGCAGTTACGGGGGACAGGTATCACCCCTCCACTTT.

Only one count was recorded for this clone. In the same sample, other DNA sequences code for this CDR3. V usage is TRBV5-4 and J usage is TRBJ2-5, with 7 bases that match TRBD1. The germline V gene has CDR1 SGHNT and CDR2 YYREEE (reference sequence). Losses at the gene ends were 2 bases for V and 3 bases for J; bases not matched to a gene: 1. The CDR3 extends over 13 amino acids. The CDR3 reads CASSFTGEETQYF. The CDR3 DNA reads TGTGCCAGCAGCTTCACAGGGGAAGAGACCCAGTACTTC. Together with reference TRBV5-4 and TRBJ2-5, the CDR3 gives the full variable domain: ETGVTQSPTHLIKTRGQQVTLRCSSQSGHNTVSWYQQALGQGPQFIFQYYREEENGRGNFPPRFSGLQFPNYSSELNVNALELDDSALYLCASSFTGEETQYFGPGTRLLVL.

The rearrangement links TRBV6-5 to TRBJ1-5; 7 positions agree with TRBD1. V trimming: 0 bases; J trimming: 5 bases; junction bases outside the gene matches: 1. This CDR3 contains 14 residues. Germline CDR1 reads MNHEY; CDR2 reads SVGAGI. CDR3 residues: CASSYSRGYQPQHF. In DNA form, the CDR3 reads TGTGCCAGCAGTTACTCCAGGGGGTATCAGCCCCAGCATTTT.

The chain couples TRBV29-1 to TRBJ2-7, with a tentative D call TRBD1 (6 bases). V lost 3 bases to trimming and J lost 2 bases, with 14 bases between them. This CDR3 spans 14 amino acids. Germline values: CDR1 SQVTM, CDR2 ANQGSEA. CDR3 in amino acids: CSVDPGTLTYEQYF. The CDR3 DNA sequence: TGCAGCGTTGATCCCGGGACATTAACCTACGAGCAGTACTTC.

This clone is a singleton in its sample. The chain uses TRBV28 and TRBJ1-4; 10 nucleotides agree with TRBD1. Germline lookup yields CDR1 MDHEN and CDR2 SYDVKM. With 6 bases clipped from V and 4 bases from J, the junction kept 2 bases outside the gene matches. The CDR3 has 14 residues. In DNA, the CDR3 is TGTGCCAGCAGCTGGGACAGGGGTAATGAAAAACTGTTTTTT. This encodes CASSWDRGNEKLFF.

The chain uses TRBV5-1 and TRBJ1-4; D uncertain. V was clipped by 1 base and J by 3 bases, with 10 bases between them. Looked up from germline, CDR1 is SGHRS and CDR2 is YFSETQ. CDR3 size: 15 residues. This CDR3 reads CASSLMGRANEKLFF. CDR3 DNA: TGCGCCAGCAGCTTGATGGGGAGGGCTAATGAAAAACTGTTTTTT.

The V gene is TRBV6-1, the J gene TRBJ1-5, with 7 bases aligning to TRBD1. Germline CDR1 MNHNS, CDR2 SASEGT. V gave up 4 bases and J gave up 2 bases; unmatched junction bases: 17. The CDR3 is made up of 19 amino acids. This CDR3 reads CASSGPLTTGDGGNQPQHF. For the CDR3, the DNA is TGTGCCAGCAGTGGCCCCCTTACAACAGGGGATGGGGGCAATCAGCCCCAGCATTTT.

The chain is built from TRBV5-6 and TRBJ2-7; perhaps TRBD1 as D (5 bases). V was pared by 2 bases and J by 5 bases, with 8 bases between. This CDR3 region has 12 residues. The germline gives CDR1 SGHDT, CDR2 YYEEEE. The CDR3 region is CASSLWGHEQYF. In DNA form, the CDR3 reads TGTGCCAGCAGCTTATGGGGCCACGAGCAGTACTTC.

This chain uses TRBV28 with TRBJ1-1; D is perhaps TRBD1 (6 bases). The CDR3 is made up of 14 amino acids. CDR1 and CDR2 (germline): MDHEN, SYDVKM. V was pared by 6 bases and J by 6 bases, with 17 bases between. CDR3 in DNA: TGTGCCAGCAGCCCCGGACAGCTGAGGGCTGAAGCTTTCTTT. It codes for CASSPGQLRAEAFF.

J is TRBJ2-5 and V is TRBV2; TRBD1 aligns across 9 bases. CDR1 is SNHLY and CDR2 is FYNNEI in the germline V gene. The CDR3 consists of 14 residues. J gave up 5 bases and V 6 bases, and 7 bases lay outside the gene matches. CDR3 region: CASRQQGAVETQYF. The CDR3 DNA is TGTGCCAGCAGGCAACAGGGGGCCGTCGAGACCCAGTACTTC.

The chain has TRBV19 and TRBJ1-4; 9 nucleotides align to TRBD1. This CDR3 has 14 amino acids. V lost 5 bases and J lost 8; bases outside the gene matches: 6. CDR1 is LNHDA and CDR2 is SQIVND in the germline V gene (reference sequence). CDR3 protein: CASSATGGVEKLFF. In DNA form, the CDR3 reads TGTGCCAGTAGTGCGACAGGGGGTGTCGAAAAACTGTTTTTT.

This clone came up a few times. This sequence joins TRBV11-3 and TRBJ2-7; 7 positions agree with TRBD1. Germline loops: CDR1 SGHNT, CDR2 YENEEA. J was trimmed by 5 bases and V by 1 base; bases with no gene match: 8. CDR3 length equals 15 residues. Here the CDR3 DNA reads TGTGCCAGCAGCTTAGCCGGGGACAGCCGACACGAGCAGTACTTC. Translated, it gives CASSLAGDSRHEQYF.

The V gene is TRBV9, the J gene TRBJ2-6; D unresolved. Trimming removed 0 bases at V and 0 bases at J, with 10 bases between. There are 17 residues in the CDR3. Germline CDR1 is SGDLS and CDR2 is YYNGEE. As DNA, the CDR3 is TGTGCCAGCAGCGTAGTGTCGGTTAACTCTGGGGCCAACGTCCTGACTTTC. It is translated as CASSVVSVNSGANVLTF.

The rearrangement joins TRBV19 to TRBJ1-4; D call uncertain. Germline values: CDR1 LNHDA, CDR2 SQIVND (reference sequence). CDR3 length equals 12 residues. Trimming removed 3 bases at V and 6 bases at J, with 5 bases between. Written as DNA, the CDR3 is TGTGCCAGTAGTATCCCTGATGAAAAACTGTTTTTT. It specifies CASSIPDEKLFF.